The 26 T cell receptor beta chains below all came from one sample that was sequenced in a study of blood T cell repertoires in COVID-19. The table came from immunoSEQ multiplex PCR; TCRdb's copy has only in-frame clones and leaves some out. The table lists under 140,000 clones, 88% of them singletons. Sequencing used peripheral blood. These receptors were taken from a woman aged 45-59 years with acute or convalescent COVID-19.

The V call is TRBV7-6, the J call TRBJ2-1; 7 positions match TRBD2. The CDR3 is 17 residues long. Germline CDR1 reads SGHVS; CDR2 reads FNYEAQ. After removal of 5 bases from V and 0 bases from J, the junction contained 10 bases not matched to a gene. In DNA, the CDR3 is TGTGCCAGCAGCCGTGGGGGGGGAGCGACCTCCTACAATGAGCAGTTCTTC. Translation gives CASSRGGGATSYNEQFF.

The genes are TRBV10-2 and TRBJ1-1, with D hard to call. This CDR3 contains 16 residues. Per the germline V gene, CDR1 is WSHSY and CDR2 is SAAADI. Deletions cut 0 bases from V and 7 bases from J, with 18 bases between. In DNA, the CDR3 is TGCGCCAGCAGTGAGTCGTACAGCCCATTGGTTAGTGAAGCTTTCTTT. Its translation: CASSESYSPLVSEAFF.

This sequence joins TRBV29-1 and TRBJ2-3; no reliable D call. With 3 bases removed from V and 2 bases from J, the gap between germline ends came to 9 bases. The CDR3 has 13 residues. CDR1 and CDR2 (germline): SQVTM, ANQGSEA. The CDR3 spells CSVDGGNTDTQYF. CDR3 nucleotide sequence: TGCAGCGTTGACGGCGGAAACACAGATACGCAGTATTTT.

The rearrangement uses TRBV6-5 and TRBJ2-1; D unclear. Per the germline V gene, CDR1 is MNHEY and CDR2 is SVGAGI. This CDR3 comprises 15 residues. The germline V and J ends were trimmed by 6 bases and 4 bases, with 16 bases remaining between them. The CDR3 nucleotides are TGTGCCAGCAGGAGGATCCTACTTGGGTACAATGAGCAGTTCTTC. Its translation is CASRRILLGYNEQFF.

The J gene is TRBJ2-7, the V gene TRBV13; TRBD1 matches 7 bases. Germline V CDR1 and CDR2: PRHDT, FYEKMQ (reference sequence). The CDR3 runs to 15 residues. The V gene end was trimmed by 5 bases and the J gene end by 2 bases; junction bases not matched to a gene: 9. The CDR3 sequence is CASSLGRQGAYEQYF. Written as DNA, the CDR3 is TGTGCCAGCAGCCTGGGACGACAGGGTGCCTACGAGCAGTACTTC.

CDR3 loop: CASSQSQGGPREAFF. The CDR3, as DNA: TGTGCCAGCAGCCAATCCCAGGGGGGTCCTCGGGAAGCTTTCTTT. The chain joins TRBV28 to TRBJ1-1, with 7 bases aligning to TRBD1. CDR3 length equals 15 residues. Germline CDR1 reads MDHEN; CDR2 reads SYDVKM. V shed 6 bases, J shed 8 bases, and the junction held 15 bases outside the gene matches.

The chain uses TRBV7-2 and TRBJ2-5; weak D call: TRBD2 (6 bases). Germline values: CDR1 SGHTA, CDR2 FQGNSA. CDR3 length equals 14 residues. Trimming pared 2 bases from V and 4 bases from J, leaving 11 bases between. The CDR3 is CASSLIGGVETQYF. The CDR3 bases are TGTGCCAGCAGCTTAATCGGGGGAGTAGAGACCCAGTACTTC.

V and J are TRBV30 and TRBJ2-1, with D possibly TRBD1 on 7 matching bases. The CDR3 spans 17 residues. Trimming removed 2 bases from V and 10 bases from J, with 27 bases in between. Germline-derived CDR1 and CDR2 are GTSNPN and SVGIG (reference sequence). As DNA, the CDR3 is TGTGCCTGGAGTCCCCATGTGTCGGCGGGACAGTTGCGAGAGCAGTTCTTC. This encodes CAWSPHVSAGQLREQFF. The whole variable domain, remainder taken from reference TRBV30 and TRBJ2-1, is SQTIHQWPATLVQPVGSPLSLECTVEGTSNPNLYWYRQAAGRGLQLLFYSVGIGQISSEVPQNLSASRPQDRQFILSSKKLLLSDSGFYLCAWSPHVSAGQLREQFFGPGTRLTVL.

The CDR3 bases are TGTGCCAGTAGTAGGACAGGAAGAGCAGAAGAGACCCAGTACTTC. Its protein is CASSRTGRAEETQYF. V and J are TRBV19 and TRBJ2-5, with 7 bases fitting TRBD1. After removal of 4 bases from V and 3 bases from J, the junction contained 8 bases not matched to a gene. Germline V gene sequence: CDR1 LNHDA, CDR2 SQIVND (reference sequence). The length of the CDR3 is 15 residues.

CDR3 in amino acids: CASSPSSGSTGELFF. CDR3 DNA sequence: TGTGCCAGCAGTCCAAGCAGCGGGAGCACCGGGGAGCTGTTTTTT. The chain links TRBV27 to TRBJ2-2, with 8 bases identical to TRBD2. V lost 5 bases to trimming and J lost 4 bases; unmatched junction nucleotides: 6. This CDR3 is built from 15 residues. Germline-derived CDR1 and CDR2 are MNHEY and SMNVEV (reference sequence).

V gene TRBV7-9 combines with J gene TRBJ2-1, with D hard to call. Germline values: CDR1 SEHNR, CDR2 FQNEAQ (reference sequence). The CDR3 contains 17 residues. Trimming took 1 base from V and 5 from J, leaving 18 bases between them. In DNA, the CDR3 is TGTGCCAGCAGCTTAGTAACCCTACTCGCGGTCCACAATGAGCAGTTCTTC. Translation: CASSLVTLLAVHNEQFF.

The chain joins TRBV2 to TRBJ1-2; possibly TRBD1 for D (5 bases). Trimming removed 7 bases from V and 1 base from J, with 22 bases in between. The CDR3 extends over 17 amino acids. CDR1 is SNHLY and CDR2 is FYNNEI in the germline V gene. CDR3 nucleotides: TGTGCCAGCAAGGGCCCCGTGGGGGGAGACCTTAACTATGGCTACACCTTC. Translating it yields CASKGPVGGDLNYGYTF. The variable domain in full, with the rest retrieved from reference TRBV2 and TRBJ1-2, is EPEVTQTPSHQVTQMGQEVILRCVPISNHLYFYWYRQILGQKVEFLVSFYNNEISEKSEIFDDQFSVERPDGSNFTLKIRSTKLEDSAMYFCASKGPVGGDLNYGYTFGSGTRLTVV.

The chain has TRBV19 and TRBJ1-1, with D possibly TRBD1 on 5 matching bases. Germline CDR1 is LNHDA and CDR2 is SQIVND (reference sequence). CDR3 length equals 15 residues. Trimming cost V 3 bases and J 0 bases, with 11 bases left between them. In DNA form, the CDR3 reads TGTGCCAGTAGTATCGGGGGTTGGTTGAACACTGAAGCTTTCTTT. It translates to CASSIGGWLNTEAFF.

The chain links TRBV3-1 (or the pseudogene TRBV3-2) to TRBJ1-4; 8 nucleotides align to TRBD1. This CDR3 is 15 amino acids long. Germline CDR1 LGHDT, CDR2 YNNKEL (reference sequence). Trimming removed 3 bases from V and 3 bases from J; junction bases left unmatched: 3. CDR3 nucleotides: TGTGCCAGCAGCCACCGGGACAGGCCTAATGAAAAACTGTTTTTT. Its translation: CASSHRDRPNEKLFF.

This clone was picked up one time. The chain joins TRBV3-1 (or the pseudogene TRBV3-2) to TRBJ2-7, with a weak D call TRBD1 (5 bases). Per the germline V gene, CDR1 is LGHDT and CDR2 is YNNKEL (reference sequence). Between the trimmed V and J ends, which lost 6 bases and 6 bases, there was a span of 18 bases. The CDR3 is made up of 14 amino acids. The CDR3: CASRPTVTYGEQYF. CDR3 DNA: TGTGCCAGCAGGCCGACAGTCACCTATGGCGAGCAGTACTTC.

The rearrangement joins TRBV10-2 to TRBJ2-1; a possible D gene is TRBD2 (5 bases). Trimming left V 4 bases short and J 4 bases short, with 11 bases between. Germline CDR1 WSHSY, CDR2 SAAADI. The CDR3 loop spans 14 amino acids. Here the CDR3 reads CASSGETQYNEQFF. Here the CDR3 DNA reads TGCGCCAGCAGTGGGGAGACCCAGTACAATGAGCAGTTCTTC.

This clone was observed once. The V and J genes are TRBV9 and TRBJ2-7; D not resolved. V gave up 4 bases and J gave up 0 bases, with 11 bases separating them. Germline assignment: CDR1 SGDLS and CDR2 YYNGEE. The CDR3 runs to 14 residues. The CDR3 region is CASSKDSSSYEQYF. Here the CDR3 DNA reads TGTGCCAGCAGCAAAGACTCCTCCTCCTACGAGCAGTACTTC.

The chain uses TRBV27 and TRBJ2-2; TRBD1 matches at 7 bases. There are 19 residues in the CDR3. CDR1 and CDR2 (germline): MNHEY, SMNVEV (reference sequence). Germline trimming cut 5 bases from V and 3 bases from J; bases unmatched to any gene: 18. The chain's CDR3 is CASSPRTGFTLTDTGELFF. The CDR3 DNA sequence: TGTGCCAGCAGTCCCCGGACAGGTTTTACCCTTACGGACACCGGGGAGCTGTTTTTT.

The CDR3 DNA reads as TGTGCCAGCAGTTCGCCGGGACAGGGGGGTTCCGAGCAGTACTTC. The encoded protein is CASSSPGQGGSEQYF. The chain couples TRBV28 to TRBJ2-7, with 11 positions matching TRBD1. The CDR3 covers 15 residues. The germline V gene has CDR1 MDHEN and CDR2 SYDVKM. With 4 bases clipped from V and 6 bases from J, the junction kept 8 bases outside the gene matches.

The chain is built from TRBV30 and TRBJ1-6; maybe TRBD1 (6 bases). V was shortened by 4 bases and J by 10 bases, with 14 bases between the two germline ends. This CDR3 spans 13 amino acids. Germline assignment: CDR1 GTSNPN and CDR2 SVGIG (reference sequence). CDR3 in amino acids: CAWTNRVGSPLHF. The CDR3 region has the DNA TGTGCCTGGACAAACAGGGTTGGCTCACCCCTCCACTTT.

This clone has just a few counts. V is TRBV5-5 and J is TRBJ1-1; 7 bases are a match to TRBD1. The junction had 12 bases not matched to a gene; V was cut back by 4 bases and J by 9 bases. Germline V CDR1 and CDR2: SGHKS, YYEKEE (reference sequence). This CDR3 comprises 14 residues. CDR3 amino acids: CASSGSGQVPQAFF. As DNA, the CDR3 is TGTGCCAGCAGCGGAAGCGGACAGGTCCCACAAGCTTTCTTT.

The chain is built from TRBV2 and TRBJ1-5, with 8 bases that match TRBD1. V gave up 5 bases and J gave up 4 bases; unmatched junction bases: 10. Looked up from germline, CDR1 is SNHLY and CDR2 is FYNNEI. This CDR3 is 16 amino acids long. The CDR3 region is CASSQTGVEWNQPQHF. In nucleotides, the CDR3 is TGTGCCAGCAGTCAGACAGGGGTCGAGTGGAATCAGCCCCAGCATTTT.

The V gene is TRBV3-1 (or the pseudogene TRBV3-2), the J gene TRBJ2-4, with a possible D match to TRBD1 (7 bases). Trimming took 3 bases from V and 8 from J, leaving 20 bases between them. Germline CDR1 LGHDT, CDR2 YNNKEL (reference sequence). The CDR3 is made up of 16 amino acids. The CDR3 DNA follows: TGTGCCAGCAGCCAGCGACAGGGACCGCGGGGCGACATTCAGTACTTC. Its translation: CASSQRQGPRGDIQYF.

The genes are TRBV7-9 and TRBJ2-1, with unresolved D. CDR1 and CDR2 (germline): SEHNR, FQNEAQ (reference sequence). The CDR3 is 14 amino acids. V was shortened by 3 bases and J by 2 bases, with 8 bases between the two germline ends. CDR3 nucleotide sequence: TGTGCCAGCAGCTTCAGCGACCCCTACAATGAGCAGTTCTTC. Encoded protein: CASSFSDPYNEQFF.

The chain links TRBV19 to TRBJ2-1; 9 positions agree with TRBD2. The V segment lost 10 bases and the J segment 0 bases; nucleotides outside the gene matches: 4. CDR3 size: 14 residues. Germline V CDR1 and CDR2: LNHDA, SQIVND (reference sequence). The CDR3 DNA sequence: TGTGCCACTTCGACTAGCGGCTCCTACAATGAGCAGTTCTTC. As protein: CATSTSGSYNEQFF. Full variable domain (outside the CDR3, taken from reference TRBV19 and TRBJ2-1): DGGITQSPKYLFRKEGQNVTLSCEQNLNHDAMYWYRQDPGQGLRLIYYSQIVNDFQKGDIAEGYSVSREKKESFPLTVTSAQKNPTAFYLCATSTSGSYNEQFFGPGTRLTVL.

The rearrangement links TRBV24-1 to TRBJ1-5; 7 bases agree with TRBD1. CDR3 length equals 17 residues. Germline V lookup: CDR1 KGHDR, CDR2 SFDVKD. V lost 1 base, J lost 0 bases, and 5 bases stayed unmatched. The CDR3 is CATSDFWDRNSNQPQHF. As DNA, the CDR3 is TGTGCCACCAGTGATTTCTGGGACAGAAATAGCAATCAGCCCCAGCATTTT.